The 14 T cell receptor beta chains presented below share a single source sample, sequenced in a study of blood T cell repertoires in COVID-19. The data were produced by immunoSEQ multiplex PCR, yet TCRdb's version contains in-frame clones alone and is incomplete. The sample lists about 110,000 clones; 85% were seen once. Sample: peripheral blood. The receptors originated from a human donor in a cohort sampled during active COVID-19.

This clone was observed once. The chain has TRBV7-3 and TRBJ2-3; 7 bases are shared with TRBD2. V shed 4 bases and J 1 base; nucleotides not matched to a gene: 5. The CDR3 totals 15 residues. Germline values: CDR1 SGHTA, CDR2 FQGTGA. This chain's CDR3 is CASSSLAGGTDTQYF. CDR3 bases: TGTGCCAGCAGCTCCCTTGCGGGGGGCACAGATACGCAGTATTTT.

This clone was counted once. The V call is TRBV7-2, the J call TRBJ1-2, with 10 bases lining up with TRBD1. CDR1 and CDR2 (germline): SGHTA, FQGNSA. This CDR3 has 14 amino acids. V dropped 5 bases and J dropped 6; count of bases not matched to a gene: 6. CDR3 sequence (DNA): TGTGCCAGCAGCCTGACAGGGGGCGGTCATGGCTACACCTTC. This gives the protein CASSLTGGGHGYTF. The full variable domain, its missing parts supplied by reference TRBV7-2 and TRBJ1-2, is GAGVSQSPSNKVTEKGKDVELRCDPISGHTALYWYRQSLGQGLEFLIYFQGNSAPDKSGLPSDRFSAERTGGSVSTLTIQRTQQEDSAVYLCASSLTGGGHGYTFGSGTRLTVV.

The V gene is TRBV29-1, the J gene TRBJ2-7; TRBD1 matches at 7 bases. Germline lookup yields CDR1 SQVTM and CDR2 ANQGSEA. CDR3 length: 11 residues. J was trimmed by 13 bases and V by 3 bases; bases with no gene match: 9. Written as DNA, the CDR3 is TGCAGCGTTGACGTGAGAGGGGGCCACTACTTC. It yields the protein CSVDVRGGHYF.

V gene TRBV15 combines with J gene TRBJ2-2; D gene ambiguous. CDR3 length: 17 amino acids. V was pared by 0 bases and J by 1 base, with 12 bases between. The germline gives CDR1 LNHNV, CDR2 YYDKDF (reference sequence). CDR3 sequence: CATSRDQQDLNTGELFF. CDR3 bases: TGTGCCACCAGCAGAGATCAGCAGGATCTGAACACCGGGGAGCTGTTTTTT.

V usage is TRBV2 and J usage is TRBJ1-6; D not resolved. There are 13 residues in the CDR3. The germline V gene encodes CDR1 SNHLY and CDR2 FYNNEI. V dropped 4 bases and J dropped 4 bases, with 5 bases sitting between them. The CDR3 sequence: CASSGGYNSPLHF. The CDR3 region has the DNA TGTGCCAGCAGTGGCGGATATAATTCACCCCTCCACTTT.

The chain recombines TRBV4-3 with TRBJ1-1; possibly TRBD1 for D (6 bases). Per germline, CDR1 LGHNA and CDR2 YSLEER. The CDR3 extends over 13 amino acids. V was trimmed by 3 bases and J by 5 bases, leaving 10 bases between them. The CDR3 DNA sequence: TGCGCCAGCAGCCAGGGGGCCTTGACTGAAGCTTTCTTT. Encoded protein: CASSQGALTEAFF.

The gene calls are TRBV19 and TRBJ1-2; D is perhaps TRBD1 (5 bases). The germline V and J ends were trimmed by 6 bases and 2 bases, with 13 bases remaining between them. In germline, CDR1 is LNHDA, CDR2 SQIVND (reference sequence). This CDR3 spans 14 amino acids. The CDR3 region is CASSLRGANYGYTF. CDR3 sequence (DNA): TGTGCCAGTAGCCTCCGTGGGGCGAACTATGGCTACACCTTC.

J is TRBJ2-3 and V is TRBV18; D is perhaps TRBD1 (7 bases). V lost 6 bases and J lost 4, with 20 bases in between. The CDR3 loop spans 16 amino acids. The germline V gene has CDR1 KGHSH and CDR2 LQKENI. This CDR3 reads CASSQGAGGIADTQYF. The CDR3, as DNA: TGTGCCAGCTCCCAGGGTGCAGGGGGGATCGCAGATACGCAGTATTTT.

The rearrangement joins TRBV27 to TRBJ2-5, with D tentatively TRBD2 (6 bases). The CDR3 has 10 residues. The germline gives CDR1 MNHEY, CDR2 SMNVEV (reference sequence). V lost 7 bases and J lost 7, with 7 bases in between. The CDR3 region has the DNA TGTGCCAGCATGGAGGGGACCCAGTACTTC. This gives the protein CASMEGTQYF.

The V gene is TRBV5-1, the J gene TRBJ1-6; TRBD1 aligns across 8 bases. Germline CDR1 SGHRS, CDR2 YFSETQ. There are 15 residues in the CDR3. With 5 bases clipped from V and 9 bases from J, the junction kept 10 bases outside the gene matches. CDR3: CASRFEPGGFSPLHF. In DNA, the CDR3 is TGCGCCAGCAGGTTCGAGCCAGGGGGCTTTTCACCCCTCCACTTT.

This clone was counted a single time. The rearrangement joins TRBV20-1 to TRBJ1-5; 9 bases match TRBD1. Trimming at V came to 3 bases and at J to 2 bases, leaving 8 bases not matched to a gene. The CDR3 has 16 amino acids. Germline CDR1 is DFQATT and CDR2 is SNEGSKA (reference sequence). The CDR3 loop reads CSASSGTGLGNQPQHF. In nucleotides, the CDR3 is TGCAGTGCTAGTTCCGGGACAGGGTTGGGCAATCAGCCCCAGCATTTT.

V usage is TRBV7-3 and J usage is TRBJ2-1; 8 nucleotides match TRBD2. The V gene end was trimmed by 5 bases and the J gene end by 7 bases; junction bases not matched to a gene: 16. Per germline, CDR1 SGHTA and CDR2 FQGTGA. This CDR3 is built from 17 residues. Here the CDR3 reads CASSKTRGDRGGNEQFF. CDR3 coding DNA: TGTGCCAGCAGCAAAACCCGGGGGGACCGCGGGGGGAATGAGCAGTTCTTC. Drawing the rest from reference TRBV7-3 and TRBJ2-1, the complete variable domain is GAGVSQTPSNKVTEKGKYVELRCDPISGHTALYWYRQSLGQGPEFLIYFQGTGAADDSGLPNDRFFAVRPEGSVSTLKIQRTERGDSAVYLCASSKTRGDRGGNEQFFGPGTRLTVL.

The CDR3 coding sequence is TGTGCCAGCAGCTTAAGAGGACAGGGCGGCAATGAGCAGTTCTTC. It encodes CASSLRGQGGNEQFF. V gene TRBV11-3 combines with J gene TRBJ2-1, with TRBD1 identical over 8 bases. CDR3 length equals 15 residues. Germline V lookup: CDR1 SGHNT, CDR2 YENEEA. V dropped 2 bases and J dropped 6; count of bases not matched to a gene: 6.

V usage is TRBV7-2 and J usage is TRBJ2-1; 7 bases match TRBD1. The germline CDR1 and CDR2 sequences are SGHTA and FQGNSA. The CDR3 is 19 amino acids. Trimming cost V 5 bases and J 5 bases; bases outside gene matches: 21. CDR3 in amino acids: CASSIPDRARAPVNNEQFF. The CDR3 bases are TGTGCCAGCAGCATACCCGACAGGGCGAGGGCCCCAGTCAACAATGAGCAGTTCTTC.